These 27 T cell receptor beta chains were all obtained from the same sample, sequenced in a study of blood T cell repertoires in COVID-19. Generated by immunoSEQ multiplex PCR, the TCRdb table keeps only in-frame clones and is missing some. Of around 110,000 clones listed, around nine tenths were seen once; the top ten hold 1.8%. The sample taken for sequencing was peripheral blood. Source of these receptors: a human donor with active COVID-19. The donor label of this sample is uncertain.

This chain connects TRBV19 to TRBJ1-5; the D gene is possibly TRBD1 (6 bases). The CDR3 runs 14 residues. V was clipped by 7 bases and J by 4 bases, with 14 bases between them. Germline loops: CDR1 LNHDA, CDR2 SQIVND (reference sequence). CDR3 bases: TGTGCCAGTAAAATAGGGGGGGTAAATCAGCCCCAGCATTTT. This gives the protein CASKIGGVNQPQHF.

This chain joins TRBV27 and TRBJ1-2, with D possibly being TRBD1 (5 bases). The ends were cut back, 3 bases at V and 4 bases at J, with 21 bases in the middle. The CDR3 consists of 17 residues. Germline lookup yields CDR1 MNHEY and CDR2 SMNVEV (reference sequence). CDR3 bases: TGTGCCAGCAGTTTGCATGGGTGGTCCGACAGCCCCTATGGCTACACCTTC. Translation: CASSLHGWSDSPYGYTF.

This rearrangement joins TRBV6-5 to TRBJ1-5; D is perhaps TRBD1 (5 bases). The germline gives CDR1 MNHEY, CDR2 SVGAGI. The CDR3 contains 14 residues. V was trimmed by 2 bases and J by 7 bases, leaving 12 bases between them. The CDR3 is CASSYDGRAQPQHF. The CDR3 bases are TGTGCCAGCAGTTACGACGGCAGGGCCCAGCCCCAGCATTTT.

This chain joins TRBV19 and TRBJ1-5; 8 nucleotides line up with TRBD1. Germline CDR1 and CDR2: LNHDA and SQIVND (reference sequence). The CDR3 sequence is 16 residues long. V was pared by 5 bases and J by 3 bases, with 9 bases of the junction left unmatched. The CDR3 loop reads CASSVRTGWDNQPQHF. DNA for the CDR3: TGTGCCAGTAGTGTACGGACAGGGTGGGACAATCAGCCCCAGCATTTT.

The rearrangement joins TRBV11-2 to TRBJ2-3, with 9 bases aligning to TRBD2. CDR3 length: 16 residues. Germline trimming cut 5 bases from V and 0 bases from J; bases unmatched to any gene: 6. Germline CDR1 SGHAT, CDR2 FQNNGV. In nucleotides, the CDR3 is TGTGCCAGCAGCGTCGGACTAGCGACTAGCACAGATACGCAGTATTTT. Encoded protein: CASSVGLATSTDTQYF.

V usage is TRBV27 and J usage is TRBJ1-2; no clear D. CDR1 and CDR2 (germline): MNHEY, SMNVEV (reference sequence). CDR3 length equals 18 residues. V shed 5 bases and J shed 0 bases, with 22 bases lying between them. The CDR3 loop is CASSPFTAPSLPNYGYTF. The CDR3 nucleotides are TGTGCCAGCAGTCCCTTTACTGCCCCCTCACTTCCTAACTATGGCTACACCTTC.

V usage is TRBV21-1 and J usage is TRBJ1-5. TRBV21-1 is listed as a pseudogene. The CDR3 has 19 residues. The CDR3 region is CASSKETGENYTSNQPQHF. The CDR3 DNA is TGTGCCAGCAGCAAAGAGACCGGGGAGAATTATACCAGCAATCAGCCCCAGCATTTT.

V and J are TRBV4-1 and TRBJ1-3; 9 nucleotides match TRBD1. In germline, CDR1 is MGHRA, CDR2 YSYEKL. The V and J ends lost 3 bases and 3 bases, in that order; junction bases with no gene match: 9. The length of the CDR3 is 17 residues. In nucleotides, the CDR3 is TGCGCCAGCAGCCAGGGTGCACAGGGGGCGCGTGGAAACACCATATATTTT. Translated: CASSQGAQGARGNTIYF.

This sequence joins TRBV30 and TRBJ2-2, with D maybe TRBD1 (6 bases). The ends were cut back, 5 bases at V and 2 bases at J, with 9 bases in the middle. The CDR3 is 13 residues long. Germline CDR1 and CDR2: GTSNPN and SVGIG (reference sequence). This chain's CDR3 is CAWAQGNTGELFF. In DNA form, the CDR3 reads TGTGCCTGGGCACAGGGAAACACCGGGGAGCTGTTTTTT.

The rearrangement links TRBV5-1 to TRBJ2-1, with a tentative D call TRBD2 (6 bases). Deletions cut 1 base from V and 8 bases from J, with 10 bases between. CDR3 size: 13 residues. Germline assignment: CDR1 SGHRS and CDR2 YFSETQ. The CDR3 DNA sequence: TGCGCCAGCAGCTTGCTCGGGGACTATGAGCAGTTCTTC. Amino acids: CASSLLGDYEQFF.

The chain is built from TRBV7-2 and TRBJ1-5, with a possible D match to TRBD1 (5 bases). This CDR3 region has 14 residues. V lost 11 bases to trimming and J lost 3 bases, with 17 bases between them. The germline CDR1 and CDR2 sequences are SGHTA and FQGNSA. The CDR3 nucleotides are TGTGCCTCGGGGGGGTTGGGAGACAATCAGCCCCAGCATTTT. Protein: CASGGLGDNQPQHF.

This chain joins TRBV7-9 and TRBJ2-3; a possible D gene is TRBD2 (6 bases). This CDR3 contains 16 residues. Germline V gene data show CDR1 as SEHNR and CDR2 as FQNEAQ (reference sequence). Between the trimmed V and J ends, which lost 5 bases and 5 bases, there was a span of 20 bases. The CDR3 sequence is CASSVPGTEFRDTQYF. CDR3 coding DNA: TGTGCCAGCAGCGTCCCCGGGACTGAATTCCGAGATACGCAGTATTTT.

This clone was counted a single time. The chain combines TRBV5-5 with TRBJ2-1; TRBD2 matches 13 bases. This CDR3 is built from 16 residues. J lost 6 bases, V lost 2 bases, and 5 bases had no gene match. Germline V lookup: CDR1 SGHKS, CDR2 YYEKEE (reference sequence). The CDR3 protein is CASSLGWTSGGNEQFF. The CDR3 DNA follows: TGTGCCAGCAGCTTAGGATGGACTAGCGGGGGCAATGAGCAGTTCTTC.

V usage is TRBV7-8 and J usage is TRBJ2-3; tentatively, D is TRBD1 or TRBD2 (7 bases each). The CDR3 has 15 amino acids. The germline V gene encodes CDR1 SGHVS and CDR2 FQNEAQ. The germline V and J ends were trimmed by 5 bases and 2 bases, with 14 bases remaining between them. The CDR3 is CASSGAGQLTDTQYF. CDR3 sequence (DNA): TGTGCCAGCAGCGGAGCGGGACAGCTCACAGATACGCAGTATTTT. Full variable domain (remainder filled in from reference TRBV7-8 and TRBJ2-3): GAGVSQSPRYKVAKRGQDVALRCDPISGHVSLFWYQQALGQGPEFLTYFQNEAQLDKSGLPSDRFFAERPEGSVSTLKIQRTQQEDSAVYLCASSGAGQLTDTQYFGPGTRLTVL.

This chain uses TRBV24-1 with TRBJ2-1; 8 bases line up with TRBD1. The CDR3 sequence is 15 residues long. CDR1 and CDR2 from the germline V gene are KGHDR and SFDVKD. V lost 4 bases, J lost 5 bases, and 6 bases stayed unmatched. In DNA form, the CDR3 reads TGTGCCACCAGTGAGGCCAGGGGGCGAAACAATGAGCAGTTCTTC. It codes for CATSEARGRNNEQFF.

This clone was recorded a few times. The gene calls are TRBV11-2 and TRBJ1-6; D ambiguous. Germline lookup yields CDR1 SGHAT and CDR2 FQNNGV. Trimming removed 2 bases from V and 11 bases from J, with 13 bases in between. The CDR3 spans 14 residues. The CDR3 spells CASSLHRERAPLHF. The CDR3 DNA reads TGTGCCAGCAGCTTACACCGGGAGAGGGCACCCCTCCACTTT. Full variable domain (remainder filled in from reference TRBV11-2 and TRBJ1-6): EAGVAQSPRYKIIEKRQSVAFWCNPISGHATLYWYQQILGQGPKLLIQFQNNGVVDDSQLPKDRFSAERLKGVDSTLKIQPAKLEDSAVYLCASSLHRERAPLHFGNGTRLTVT.

This clone was detected only once. The chain employs TRBV6-2 or TRBV6-3 and TRBJ1-5; 7 bases are a match to TRBD1. Germline-derived CDR1 and CDR2 are MNHEY and SVGEGT. The CDR3 runs to 14 residues. V lost 5 bases to trimming and J lost 4 bases; unmatched junction nucleotides: 5. This CDR3 is CASSLGQSNQPQHF. CDR3 bases: TGTGCCAGCAGTCTGGGACAGAGTAATCAGCCCCAGCATTTT.

This clone was seen a handful of times. The J gene is TRBJ1-1, the V gene TRBV11-2; no clear D. V was trimmed by 5 bases and J by 2 bases, leaving 9 bases between them. Germline CDR1 and CDR2: SGHAT and FQNNGV. This CDR3 spans 13 amino acids. This CDR3 reads CASSDKFNTEAFF. The CDR3 nucleotides read TGTGCCAGCAGCGACAAGTTTAACACTGAAGCTTTCTTT.

V gene TRBV3-1 (or the pseudogene TRBV3-2) combines with J gene TRBJ1-4, with a possible D match to TRBD1 (5 bases). Germline V gene data show CDR1 as LGHDT and CDR2 as YNNKEL (reference sequence). The V end was cut by 3 bases, the J end by 0 bases, with 17 bases between. The CDR3 has 18 amino acids. This chain's CDR3 is CASSQAFDRRATNEKLFF. CDR3 DNA: TGTGCCAGCAGCCAGGCCTTTGACAGAAGAGCAACTAATGAAAAACTGTTTTTT.

This clone was seen only once. J is TRBJ2-1 and V is TRBV25-1; a possible D gene is TRBD2 (6 bases). V was cut by 2 bases and J by 7 bases, with 21 bases left in between. This CDR3 comprises 17 residues. Germline CDR1 reads MGHDK; CDR2 reads SYGVNS. CDR3 DNA sequence: TGTGCCAGCAGTGAACCCCCCGGGAGTTCTCGGGGGAATGAGCAGTTCTTC. Its translation: CASSEPPGSSRGNEQFF. Based on the CDR3 plus reference TRBV25-1 and TRBJ2-1, the full variable domain is EADIYQTPRYLVIGTGKKITLECSQTMGHDKMYWYQQDPGMELHLIHYSYGVNSTEKGDLSSESTVSRIRTEHFPLTLESARPSHTSQYLCASSEPPGSSRGNEQFFGPGTRLTVL.

The chain employs TRBV10-3 and TRBJ1-2; D uncertain. V gave up 4 bases and J gave up 7 bases, with 13 bases separating them. Germline-derived CDR1 and CDR2 are ENHRY and SYGVKD. The CDR3 contains 13 residues. DNA of the CDR3: TGTGCCATCAGTGCCAATCAGGCCACTGGCTACACCTTC. It specifies CAISANQATGYTF.

This sequence joins TRBV20-1 and TRBJ2-5; 8 positions agree with TRBD2. The CDR3 runs to 14 residues. Germline-derived CDR1 and CDR2 are DFQATT and SNEGSKA (reference sequence). V lost 3 bases, J lost 6 bases, and 9 bases stayed unmatched. CDR3: CSASEGPGGKTQYF. CDR3 bases: TGCAGTGCTAGTGAGGGGCCGGGGGGGAAGACCCAGTACTTC.

In its sample, this clone was seen a few times. This chain connects TRBV5-8 to TRBJ1-2, with D unclear. V lost 4 bases and J lost 4, with 11 bases in between. Germline V gene lookup returns CDR1 SGHTS and CDR2 YDEGEE. The CDR3 spans 13 residues. CDR3 in DNA: TGTGCCAGCAGCCTACGAGAGGCCTATGGCTACACCTTC. The encoded protein is CASSLREAYGYTF.

V and J are TRBV6-5 and TRBJ1-1; 7 bases map to TRBD1. The CDR3 has 15 residues. CDR1 and CDR2 (germline): MNHEY, SVGAGI. Germline trimming cut 6 bases from V and 4 bases from J; bases unmatched to any gene: 11. DNA of the CDR3: TGTGCCAGCAGGAGGAAGGGGGCACTTGGCACTGAAGCTTTCTTT. Protein: CASRRKGALGTEAFF.

The CDR3 is CASRGTGGNTEAFF. CDR3 bases: TGCGCCAGCAGAGGGACAGGGGGGAACACTGAAGCTTTCTTT. The V call is TRBV5-1, the J call TRBJ1-1; 11 bases line up with TRBD1. Germline CDR1 SGHRS, CDR2 YFSETQ. This CDR3 is built from 14 residues. V dropped 5 bases and J dropped 1; count of bases not matched to a gene: 1.

This chain connects TRBV28 to TRBJ2-6; 7 nucleotides align to TRBD1. The CDR3 loop spans 18 amino acids. The V gene's germline CDR1 is MDHEN and CDR2 SYDVKM. Trimming removed 4 bases from V and 2 bases from J; junction bases left unmatched: 11. CDR3 DNA sequence: TGTGCCAGCAGTTCTTTAGGCCAGGGGGAAACTGGGGCCAACGTCCTGACTTTC. Amino acid sequence: CASSSLGQGETGANVLTF. Based on the CDR3 plus reference TRBV28 and TRBJ2-6, the full variable domain is DVKVTQSSRYLVKRTGEKVFLECVQDMDHENMFWYRQDPGLGLRLIYFSYDVKMKEKGDIPEGYSVSREKKERFSLILESASTNQTSMYLCASSSLGQGETGANVLTFGAGSRLTVL.

V usage is TRBV30 and J usage is TRBJ1-2; D possibly corresponds to TRBD1 (6 bases). Germline CDR1 GTSNPN, CDR2 SVGIG (reference sequence). This CDR3 spans 11 amino acids. V was cut by 4 bases and J by 8 bases, with 11 bases left in between. In nucleotides, the CDR3 is TGTGCCTGGAAGAGGGGGGGAGGCTACACCTTC. As protein: CAWKRGGGYTF. Full variable domain (remainder filled in from reference TRBV30 and TRBJ1-2): SQTIHQWPATLVQPVGSPLSLECTVEGTSNPNLYWYRQAAGRGLQLLFYSVGIGQISSEVPQNLSASRPQDRQFILSSKKLLLSDSGFYLCAWKRGGGYTFGSGTRLTVV.